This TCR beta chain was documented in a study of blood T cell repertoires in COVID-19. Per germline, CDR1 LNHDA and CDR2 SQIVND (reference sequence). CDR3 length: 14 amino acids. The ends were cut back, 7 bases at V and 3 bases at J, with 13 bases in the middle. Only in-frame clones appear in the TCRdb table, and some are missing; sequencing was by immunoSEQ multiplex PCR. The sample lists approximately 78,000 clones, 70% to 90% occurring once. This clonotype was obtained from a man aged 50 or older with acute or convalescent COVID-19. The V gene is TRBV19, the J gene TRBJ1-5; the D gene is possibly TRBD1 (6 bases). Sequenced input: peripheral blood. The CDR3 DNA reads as TGTGCCAGTAAAGAGACAGGCGTCAATCAGCCCCAGCATTTT. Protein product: CASKETGVNQPQHF.